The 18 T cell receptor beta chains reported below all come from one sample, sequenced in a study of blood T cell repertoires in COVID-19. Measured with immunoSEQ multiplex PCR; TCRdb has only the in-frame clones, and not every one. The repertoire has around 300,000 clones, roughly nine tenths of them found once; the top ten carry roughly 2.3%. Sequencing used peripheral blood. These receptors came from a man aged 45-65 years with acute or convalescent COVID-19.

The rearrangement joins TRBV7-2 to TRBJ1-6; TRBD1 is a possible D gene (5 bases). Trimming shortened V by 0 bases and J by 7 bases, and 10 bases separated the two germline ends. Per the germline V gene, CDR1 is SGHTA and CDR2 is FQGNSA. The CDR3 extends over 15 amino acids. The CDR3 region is CASSLARVGNSPLHF. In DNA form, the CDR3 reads TGTGCCAGCAGCTTAGCCAGGGTGGGGAATTCACCCCTCCACTTT.

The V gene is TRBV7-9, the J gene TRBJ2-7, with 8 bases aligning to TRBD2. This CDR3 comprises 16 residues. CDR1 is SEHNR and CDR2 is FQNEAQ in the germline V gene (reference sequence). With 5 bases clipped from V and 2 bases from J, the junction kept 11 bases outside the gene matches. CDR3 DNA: TGTGCCAGCAGCCCTTGGAAGGCGGGGGGACCCTACGAGCAGTACTTC. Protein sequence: CASSPWKAGGPYEQYF.

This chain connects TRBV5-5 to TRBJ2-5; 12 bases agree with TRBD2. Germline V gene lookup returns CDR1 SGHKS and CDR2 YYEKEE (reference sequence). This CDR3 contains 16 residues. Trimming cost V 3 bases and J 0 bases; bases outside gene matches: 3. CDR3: CASSSLAGGNQETQYF. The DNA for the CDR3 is TGTGCCAGCAGCTCACTAGCGGGGGGCAACCAAGAGACCCAGTACTTC.

As DNA, the CDR3 is TGTGCCAGCTCAGTACAGCTTAACTATGGCTACACCTTC. Amino acid sequence: CASSVQLNYGYTF. The rearrangement links TRBV18 to TRBJ1-2; no clear D gene. Germline-derived CDR1 and CDR2 are KGHSH and LQKENI. V was cut by 5 bases and J by 1 base, with 8 bases left in between. CDR3 length: 13 amino acids.

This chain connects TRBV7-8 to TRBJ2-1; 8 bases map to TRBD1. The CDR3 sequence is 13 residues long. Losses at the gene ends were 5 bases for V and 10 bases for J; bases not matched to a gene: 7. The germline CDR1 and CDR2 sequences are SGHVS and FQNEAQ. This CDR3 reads CASSTRQGLEQFF. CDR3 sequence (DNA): TGTGCCAGCAGCACTAGACAGGGGCTGGAGCAGTTCTTC.

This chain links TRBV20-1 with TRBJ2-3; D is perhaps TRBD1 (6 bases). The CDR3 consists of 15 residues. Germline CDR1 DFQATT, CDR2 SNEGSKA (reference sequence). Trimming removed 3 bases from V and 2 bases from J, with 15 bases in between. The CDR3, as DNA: TGCAGTGCTAGTCGATCCGGGACAACCACAGATACGCAGTATTTT. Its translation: CSASRSGTTTDTQYF.

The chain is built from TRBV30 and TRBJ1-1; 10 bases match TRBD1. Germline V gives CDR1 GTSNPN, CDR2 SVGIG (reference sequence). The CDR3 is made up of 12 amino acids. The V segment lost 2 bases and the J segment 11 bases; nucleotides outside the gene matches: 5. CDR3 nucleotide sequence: TGTGCCTGGAGTCGACAGGGGGCCGACGCTTTCTTT. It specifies CAWSRQGADAFF.

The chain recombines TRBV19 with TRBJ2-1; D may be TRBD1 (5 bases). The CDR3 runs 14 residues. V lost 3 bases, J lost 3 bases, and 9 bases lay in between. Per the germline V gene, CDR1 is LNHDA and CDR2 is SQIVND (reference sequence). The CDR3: CASSMRQNYNEQFF. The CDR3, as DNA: TGTGCCAGTAGTATGAGACAGAACTACAATGAGCAGTTCTTC.

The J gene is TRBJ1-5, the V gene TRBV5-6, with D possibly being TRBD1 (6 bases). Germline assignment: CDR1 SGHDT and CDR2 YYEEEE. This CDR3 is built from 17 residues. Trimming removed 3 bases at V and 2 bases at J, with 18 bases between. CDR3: CASSSWYGGRRNQPQHF. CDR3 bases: TGTGCCAGCAGCTCTTGGTACGGGGGGCGACGCAATCAGCCCCAGCATTTT.

In DNA, the CDR3 is TGTGCCAGCAGCTTCGCCGCTCTTGGGCACACTGAAGCTTTCTTT. Protein product: CASSFAALGHTEAFF. The rearrangement uses TRBV5-4 and TRBJ1-1; D gene unclear. V was pared by 2 bases and J by 3 bases, with 14 bases between. Germline V gives CDR1 SGHNT, CDR2 YYREEE (reference sequence). This CDR3 has 15 residues.

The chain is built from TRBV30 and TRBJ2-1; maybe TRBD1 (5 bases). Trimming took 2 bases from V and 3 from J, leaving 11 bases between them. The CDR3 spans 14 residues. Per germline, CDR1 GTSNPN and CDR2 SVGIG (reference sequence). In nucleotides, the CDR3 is TGTGCCTGGAGTCTAGGGGTTATCTACAATGAGCAGTTCTTC. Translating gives CAWSLGVIYNEQFF.

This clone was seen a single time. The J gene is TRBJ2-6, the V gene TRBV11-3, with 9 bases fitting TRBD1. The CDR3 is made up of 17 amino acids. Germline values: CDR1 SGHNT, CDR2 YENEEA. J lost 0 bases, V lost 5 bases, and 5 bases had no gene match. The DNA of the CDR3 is TGTGCCAGCAGCCCCGGGACAGGGACCTCTGGGGCCAACGTCCTGACTTTC. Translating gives CASSPGTGTSGANVLTF.

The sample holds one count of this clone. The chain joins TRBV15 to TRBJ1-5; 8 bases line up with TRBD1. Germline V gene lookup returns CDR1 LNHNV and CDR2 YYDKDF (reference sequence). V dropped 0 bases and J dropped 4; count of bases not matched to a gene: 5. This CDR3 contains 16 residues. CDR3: CATSRDGDRRNQPQHF. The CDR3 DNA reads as TGTGCCACCAGCAGAGATGGGGACAGGCGAAATCAGCCCCAGCATTTT.

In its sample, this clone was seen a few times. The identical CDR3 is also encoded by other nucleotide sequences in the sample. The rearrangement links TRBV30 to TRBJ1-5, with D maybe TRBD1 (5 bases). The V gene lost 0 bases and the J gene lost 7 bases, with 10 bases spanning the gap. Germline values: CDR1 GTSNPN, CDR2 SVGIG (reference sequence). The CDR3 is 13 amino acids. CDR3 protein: CAWSVGQGQPQHF. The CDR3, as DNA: TGTGCCTGGAGTGTCGGGCAGGGCCAGCCCCAGCATTTT.

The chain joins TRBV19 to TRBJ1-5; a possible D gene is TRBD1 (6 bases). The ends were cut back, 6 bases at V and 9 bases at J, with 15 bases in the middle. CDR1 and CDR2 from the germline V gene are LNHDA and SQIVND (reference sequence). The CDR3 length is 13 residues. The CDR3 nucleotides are TGTGCCAGTAGCCTAAGCGGGGGCATGCCCCAGCATTTT. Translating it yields CASSLSGGMPQHF.

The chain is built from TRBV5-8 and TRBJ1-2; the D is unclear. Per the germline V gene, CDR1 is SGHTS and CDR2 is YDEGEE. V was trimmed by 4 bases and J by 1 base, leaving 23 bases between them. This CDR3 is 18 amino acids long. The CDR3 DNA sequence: TGTGCCAGCAGCCCTATAAAGGCGGGCGGATCCGTTAACTATGGCTACACCTTC. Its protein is CASSPIKAGGSVNYGYTF.

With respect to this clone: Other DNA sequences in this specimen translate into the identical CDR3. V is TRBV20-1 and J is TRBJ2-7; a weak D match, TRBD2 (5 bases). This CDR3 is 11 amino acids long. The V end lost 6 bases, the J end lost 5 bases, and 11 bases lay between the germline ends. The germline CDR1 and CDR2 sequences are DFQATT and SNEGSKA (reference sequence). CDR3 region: CSAKSGHEQYF. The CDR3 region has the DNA TGCAGTGCAAAAAGCGGTCACGAGCAGTACTTC.

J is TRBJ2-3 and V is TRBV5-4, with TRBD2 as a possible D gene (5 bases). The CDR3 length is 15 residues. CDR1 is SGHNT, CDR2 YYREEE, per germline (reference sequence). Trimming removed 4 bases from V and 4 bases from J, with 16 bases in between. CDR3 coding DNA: TGTGCCAGCAGCCCCGCGGACTTGAGCCCAGATACGCAGTATTTT. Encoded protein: CASSPADLSPDTQYF.